This T cell receptor (beta chain) came from a study of blood T cells in healthy people across ages. This CDR3 has 15 residues. CDR1 and CDR2 (germline): MGHRA, YSYEKL. The V end was cut by 4 bases, the J end by 5 bases, with 14 bases between. Primed by a sample-barcoded 5' primer and a J-beta primer mix, a second PCR proceeded for about 6 to 12 cycles. Each CDR3 protein is one row after TCRdb ran MiXCR on the 5' RACE reads. The sample consists of some 1.6 million distinct CDR3 sequences, roughly 32% of them appearing once. This TCR derives from a woman aged 25-40 years in good health. V and J are TRBV4-1 and TRBJ2-2; D could derive from TRBD1 or TRBD2 (5 bases each). Sample: blood. In DNA, the CDR3 is TGCGCCAGCAGCCGTCCCGGGACGGGGACCGGGGAGCTGTTTTTT. Protein sequence: CASSRPGTGTGELFF.